The rows below give T cell receptor beta chains drawn from one sample of a study of PD-1 blockade in classical Hodgkin lymphoma. The table came from immunoSEQ multiplex PCR; TCRdb's copy has only in-frame clones and leaves some out. The sample has about 15,000 clones, just over 85% seen once. Sequenced sample: CD4+ T cells from blood. The receptors were gathered from a human donor with classical Hodgkin lymphoma. CDR3s include the opening cysteine and the closing phenylalanine or tryptophan. The D gene is left open where the match is weak. The size of a clone is reported for some rows only, either as once, few or many, or as a class for expanded clones.

V	D	J	size	DNA	CDR3
TRBV21-1	.	TRBJ2-1	.	TGTGCCATTTCAACTAGCGGGACCTGGAATGAGCAGTTCTTC	CAISTSGTWNEQFF
TRBV10-3	.	TRBJ1-1	.	TGTGCCATCCACCAGGGCGAGAACACTGAAGCTTTCTTT	CAIHQGENTEAFF
TRBV2	.	TRBJ2-7	.	TGTGCCAGCAGTTCCGACAGGAGCTCCTACGAGCAGTACTTC	CASSSDRSSYEQYF
TRBV28	.	TRBJ2-1	.	TGTGCCAGCAACCTGGACAGTCGTCGTGAGCAGTTCTTC	CASNLDSRREQFF
TRBV7-9	TRBD1	TRBJ2-2	.	TGTGCCAGCAGCTCGGGACAGCTAAGGGCCGGGGAGCTGTTTTTT	CASSSGQLRAGELFF
TRBV30	TRBD1	TRBJ1-4	.	TGTGCCTGGACTAGGACAGGGAAGGAAAAACTGTTTTTT	CAWTRTGKEKLFF
TRBV4-1	.	TRBJ1-6	.	TGCGCCAGCAGCCTTACCGGGGTGAGTTCACCCCTCCACTTT	CASSLTGVSSPLHF
TRBV11-3	.	TRBJ2-7	.	TGTGCCAGCAGCTTATTGTCTCTGGGCCTGGCCTACGAGCAGTACTTC	CASSLLSLGLAYEQYF
TRBV7-7	TRBD1	TRBJ2-1	.	TGTGCCAGCAGCAGTGGACAGGGCAAGGGTGAGCAGTTCTTC	CASSSGQGKGEQFF
TRBV5-4	.	TRBJ1-2	.	TGTGCCAGCAGCTTGGATTCTCGTTCATCCTATGGCTACACCTTC	CASSLDSRSSYGYTF
TRBV7-8	.	TRBJ1-5	.	TGTGCCAGCACCCGAGACGGCAATCAGCCCCAGCATTTT	CASTRDGNQPQHF
TRBV7-2	.	TRBJ2-1	.	TGTGCCAGCGGCCTGACTACCGGCGCCTACAATGAGCAGTTCTTC	CASGLTTGAYNEQFF
TRBV30	TRBD1	TRBJ1-2	.	TGTGCCTGGCAGACAGGGGGTAACTATGGCTACACCTTC	CAWQTGGNYGYTF
TRBV27	.	TRBJ1-5	few	TGTGCCAGCAGTTCTATGTATAGGGCAAGCAATCAGCCCCAGCATTTT	CASSSMYRASNQPQHF
TRBV7-9	.	TRBJ2-2	.	TGTGCCAGCAGCTCGCAACACACCGGGGAGCTGTTTTTT	CASSSQHTGELFF
TRBV27	TRBD2	TRBJ2-3	.	TGTGCCAGCAGCCGGGGGTATGGACTAGCGGGGGTTACTAGCACAGATACGCAGTATTTT	CASSRGYGLAGVTSTDTQYF
TRBV7-2	TRBD2	TRBJ2-1	.	TGTGCCAGCAGCTCGCAACCGGGACTAGAGGGCGCGCAGTTCTTC	CASSSQPGLEGAQFF
TRBV5-8	TRBD1	TRBJ2-5	.	TGTGCCAGCAGCGCCCCCCCTGGGACAGGGTCTTTTCGGGAGACCCAGTACTTC	CASSAPPGTGSFRETQYF
TRBV5-1	TRBD2	TRBJ2-5	.	TGCGCCAGCAGCTTTACGACAGGACTAGCGGCTGCTTTAGAGACCCAGTACTTC	CASSFTTGLAAALETQYF
TRBV28	.	TRBJ2-7	once	TGTGCCAGCAGTTTATCCCCCTCTGGGAGGGGGCGCTACGAGCAGTACTTC	CASSLSPSGRGRYEQYF
TRBV30	TRBD1	TRBJ2-7	.	TGTGCCTGGAAGCGGGACAGGGGCGCCTACGAGCAGTACTTC	CAWKRDRGAYEQYF
TRBV5-4	TRBD2	TRBJ2-1	.	TGTGCCAGCAGCATACCGAGCGGGAGGGCCGATAATGAGCAGTTCTTC	CASSIPSGRADNEQFF
TRBV4-3	TRBD2	TRBJ2-1	.	TGCGCCAGCAGCCACCGACTAGCGGGAGGTTCTGAGCGGTCCTACAATGAGCAGTTCTTC	CASSHRLAGGSERSYNEQFF
TRBV18	TRBD1	TRBJ2-7	.	TGTGCCAGCGGGGGACAGGGGTCTCGGGAGCAGTACTTC	CASGGQGSREQYF
TRBV19	.	TRBJ1-4	.	TGTGCCAGTATTAACCAGGGAGGGGAAAAACTGTTTTTT	CASINQGGEKLFF
TRBV30	.	TRBJ2-7	.	TGTGCCTGGAGTAGGATGAGCAACGAGCAGTACTTC	CAWSRMSNEQYF
TRBV27	.	TRBJ2-7	.	TGTGCCAGCAGTAAAAAAGCAACCTACGAGCAGTACTTC	CASSKKATYEQYF
TRBV6-5	TRBD1	TRBJ1-2	once	TGTGCCAGCAGCACCACAGGGGACTATGGCTACACCTTC	CASSTTGDYGYTF
TRBV28	TRBD1	TRBJ2-6	once	TGTGCCAGCAGTCCTCAACGGACAGGGAGGACCTTTGGGGCCAACGTCCTGACTTTC	CASSPQRTGRTFGANVLTF
TRBV25-1	.	TRBJ2-7	.	TGTGCCAGCAGTGGGCCCCGGCAGGGGACCTACGAGCAGTACTTC	CASSGPRQGTYEQYF
TRBV12-1	.	TRBJ1-2	few	TGTGCCAGCAGCTCCATTATCGCAGGGGGCAACTATGGCTACACCTTC	CASSSIIAGGNYGYTF
TRBV19	TRBD1	TRBJ2-7	.	TGTGCCAGTAGCGACAGGGGTCTCTACGAGCAGTACTTC	CASSDRGLYEQYF
TRBV19	.	TRBJ2-7	.	TGTGCCAGTAGTCCATATAGGGGAGGCAGGGTCCCCTACGAGCAGTACTTC	CASSPYRGGRVPYEQYF
TRBV2	.	TRBJ2-1	.	TGTGCCAGCAGTGCGGGAGTGGGATCTGGGCATGAGCAGTTCTTC	CASSAGVGSGHEQFF
TRBV13	TRBD1	TRBJ2-7	.	TGTGCCAGCAGCCCTCAGACAGGGGATCCCGAGCAGTACTTC	CASSPQTGDPEQYF
TRBV9	TRBD1	TRBJ2-2	.	TGTGCCAGCAGCGTCGACAGGGCCCTTGGCGGGGAGCTGTTTTTT	CASSVDRALGGELFF
TRBV19	.	TRBJ1-1	.	TGTGCCAGTAGTATTTTCAGGGGCACTGAAGCTTTCTTT	CASSIFRGTEAFF
TRBV5-8	.	TRBJ2-2	.	TGTGCCAGCAGCGCCAGGGGCGGGGAGCTGTTTTTT	CASSARGGELFF
TRBV4-2	.	TRBJ2-2	.	TGTGCCAGCAGCCAAGATTCGCGGACCGGGGAGCTGTTTTTT	CASSQDSRTGELFF
TRBV9	TRBD1	TRBJ2-3	.	TGTGCCAGCAGCTCAGGGACAGGAACTAGCACAGATACGCAGTATTTT	CASSSGTGTSTDTQYF
TRBV29-1	.	TRBJ2-3	.	TGCAGCGCCTTCCTCCGACTAGTACGAGCAGATACGCAGTATTTT	CSAFLRLVRADTQYF
TRBV19	TRBD2	TRBJ2-7	.	TGTGCCAGTAGGGCCCCGGGAGGGCCCTACGAGCAGTACTTC	CASRAPGGPYEQYF
TRBV5-1	.	TRBJ1-6	.	TGCGCCAGCAGCTTGGCCGGGCAGGGGTCGTCACCCCTCCACTTT	CASSLAGQGSSPLHF
TRBV7-2	.	TRBJ1-1	.	TGTGCCAGCAGCTTAGAGTCGGTCACTGAAGCTTTCTTT	CASSLESVTEAFF
TRBV6-6	.	TRBJ2-2	.	TGTGCCAGCAGTTACCAGGGCATCCGGGAGCTGTTTTTT	CASSYQGIRELFF
TRBV28	.	TRBJ1-2	.	TGTGCCAGCAGTCCTCCCAATCCCGGCAGCCGGGGGATCTATGGCTACACCTTC	CASSPPNPGSRGIYGYTF
TRBV28	TRBD2	TRBJ2-7	.	TGTGCCAGCAGTCGTCTAGCGGGAGGAGTGAACGAGCAGTACTTC	CASSRLAGGVNEQYF
TRBV11-2	.	TRBJ2-1	once	TGTGCCAGCAGCTTAGAATTAATGGGAGCTGAGCAGTTCTTC	CASSLELMGAEQFF
TRBV19	.	TRBJ2-3	.	TGTGCCAGTAGGTCCAGGGGGCGAGGAGCGGGAGTCGATACAGATACGCAGTATTTT	CASRSRGRGAGVDTDTQYF
TRBV19	.	TRBJ2-7	once	TGTGCCAGTAGTATAGCTCACCGTGGGGCCTACGAGCAGTACTTC	CASSIAHRGAYEQYF
TRBV5-5	TRBD2	TRBJ2-1	.	TGTGCCAGCAGCTTCAGACTAGCGGGAGGGAGGACCTACAATGAGCAGTTCTTC	CASSFRLAGGRTYNEQFF
TRBV7-9	TRBD2	TRBJ2-1	.	TGTGCCAGCAGCCGGGCGACTAGCGGGCGTTCCTACAATGAGCAGTTCTTC	CASSRATSGRSYNEQFF
TRBV6-6	.	TRBJ2-3	.	TGTGCCAGCAGTTACCCTTCGGGATCGGGGGATACGCAGTATTTT	CASSYPSGSGDTQYF
TRBV11-2	.	TRBJ2-7	.	TGTGCCAGCAGACCTGCGTGGAGCTCCTACGAGCAGTACTTC	CASRPAWSSYEQYF
TRBV28	.	TRBJ2-1	few	TGTGCCAGCGTGCTCCACAATGAGCAGTTCTTC	CASVLHNEQFF
TRBV28	.	TRBJ1-4	.	TGTGCCAGCAGTTTATTAAGCACAACTAATGAAAAACTGTTTTTT	CASSLLSTTNEKLFF
TRBV28	TRBD1	TRBJ1-5	once	TGTGCCAGCAGTAACCTCGGGACAGCTAATCAGCCCCAGCATTTT	CASSNLGTANQPQHF
TRBV18	TRBD2	TRBJ2-3	once	TGTGCCAGCTCACCGGGGACTAGCGGGAGTTCAGATACGCAGTATTTT	CASSPGTSGSSDTQYF
TRBV18	.	TRBJ1-3	.	TGTGCCAGCTCACCAAATTCGGGCATGTCTGGAAACACCATATATTTT	CASSPNSGMSGNTIYF